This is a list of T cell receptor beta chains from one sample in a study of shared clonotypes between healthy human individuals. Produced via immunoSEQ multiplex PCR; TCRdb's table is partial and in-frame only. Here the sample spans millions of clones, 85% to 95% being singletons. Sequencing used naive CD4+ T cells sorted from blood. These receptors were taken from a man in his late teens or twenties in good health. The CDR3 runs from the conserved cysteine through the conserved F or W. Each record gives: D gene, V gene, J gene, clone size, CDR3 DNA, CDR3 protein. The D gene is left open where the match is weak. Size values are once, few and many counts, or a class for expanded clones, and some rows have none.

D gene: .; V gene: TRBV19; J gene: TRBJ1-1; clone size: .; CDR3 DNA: TGTGCCAGTAGTGCACGGGGGAACACTGAAGCTTTCTTT; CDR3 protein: CASSARGNTEAFF
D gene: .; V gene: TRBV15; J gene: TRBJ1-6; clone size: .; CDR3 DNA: TGTGCCACCAGCAGAGAACTACGGGGTTCTCGTAATTCACCCCTCCACTTT; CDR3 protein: CATSRELRGSRNSPLHF
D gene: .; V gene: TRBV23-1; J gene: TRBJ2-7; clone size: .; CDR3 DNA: TGCGCCAGCAGCCCAGGGGTTACGGCCTACGAGCAGTACTTC; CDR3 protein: CASSPGVTAYEQYF
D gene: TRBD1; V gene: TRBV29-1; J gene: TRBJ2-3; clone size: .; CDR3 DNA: TGCAGCGTTGAAGACGGACAGGGTATTACGCAGTATTTT; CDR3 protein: CSVEDGQGITQYF
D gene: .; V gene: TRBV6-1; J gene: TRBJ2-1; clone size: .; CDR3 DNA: TGTGCCAGCAGTCGGGAGAGCTCCTACAATGAGCAGTTCTTC; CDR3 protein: CASSRESSYNEQFF
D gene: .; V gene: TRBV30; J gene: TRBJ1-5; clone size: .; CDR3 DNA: TGTGCCTGGAGCCTAGGACAGCTCAATCAGCCCCAGCATTTT; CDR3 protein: CAWSLGQLNQPQHF
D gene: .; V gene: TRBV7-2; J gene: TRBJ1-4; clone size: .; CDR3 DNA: TGTGCCAGCAGCCCGAGAGGGACCTCCTTTAGAGAAAAACTGTTTTTT; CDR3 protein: CASSPRGTSFREKLFF
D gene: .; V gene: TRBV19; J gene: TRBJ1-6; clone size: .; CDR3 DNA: TGTGCCAGTAGTAAGGCGGGCCTGCCGGGGGGCAAGAATTCACCCCTCCACTTT; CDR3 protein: CASSKAGLPGGKNSPLHF
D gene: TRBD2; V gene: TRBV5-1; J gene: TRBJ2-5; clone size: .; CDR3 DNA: TGCGCCAGCAGCTTGGGTAGCGGGGGCGCGGAGACCCAGTACTTC; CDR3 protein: CASSLGSGGAETQYF
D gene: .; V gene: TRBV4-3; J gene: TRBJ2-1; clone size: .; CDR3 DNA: TGCGCCAGCAGCCCAAGCGGTGGGTTCGACAATGAGCAGTTCTTC; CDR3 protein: CASSPSGGFDNEQFF
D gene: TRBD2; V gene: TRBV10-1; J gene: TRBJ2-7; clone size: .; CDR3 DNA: TGCGCCAGCAGTGAGTCTCTCGCGGGAGCGGGCGAGCAGTACTTC; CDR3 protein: CASSESLAGAGEQYF
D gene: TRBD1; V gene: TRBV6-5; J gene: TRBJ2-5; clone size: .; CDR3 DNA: TGTGCCAGCAGGTCGACAGGGGTCGATGCGGAGACCCAGTACTTC; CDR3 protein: CASRSTGVDAETQYF
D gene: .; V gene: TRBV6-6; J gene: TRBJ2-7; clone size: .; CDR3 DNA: TGTGCCAGCAGTTACGAGGACGAGCAGTACTTC; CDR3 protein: CASSYEDEQYF
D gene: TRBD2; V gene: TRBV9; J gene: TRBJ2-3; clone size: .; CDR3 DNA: TGTGCCAGCAGCGTAGAGTCTAGCGGAAATACGCAGTATTTT; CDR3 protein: CASSVESSGNTQYF
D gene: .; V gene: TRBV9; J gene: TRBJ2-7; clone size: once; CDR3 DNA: TGTGCCAGCAGCGGGAAACCCACAGACTTCTCCTACGAGCAGTACTTC; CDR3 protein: CASSGKPTDFSYEQYF